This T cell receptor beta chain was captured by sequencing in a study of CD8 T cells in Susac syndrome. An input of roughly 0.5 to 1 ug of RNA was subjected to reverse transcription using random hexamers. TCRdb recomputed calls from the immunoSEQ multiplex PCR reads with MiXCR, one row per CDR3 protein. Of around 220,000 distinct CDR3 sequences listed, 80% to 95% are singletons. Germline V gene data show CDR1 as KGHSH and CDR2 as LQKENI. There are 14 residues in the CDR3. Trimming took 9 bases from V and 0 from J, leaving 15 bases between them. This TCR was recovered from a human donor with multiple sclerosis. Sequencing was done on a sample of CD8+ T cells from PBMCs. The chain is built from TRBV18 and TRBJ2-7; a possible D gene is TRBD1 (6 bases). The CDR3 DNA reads TGTGCCAGTCGCCTCAGGGGAAGCTCCTACGAGCAGTACTTC. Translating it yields CASRLRGSSYEQYF.